This T cell receptor beta chain was identified during a study of T cell responses to AZD1222 COVID-19 vaccine. Study outcomes and limitations: A rise in Spike-specific TCR breadth and depth followed two AZD1222 doses. Along spike, vaccine-associated CD4 TCRs were found throughout, with dominance at 160-218 and 743-854. Just six AZD1222 recipients were seropositive at baseline.

Profiled with immunoSEQ multiplex PCR; TCRdb holds only in-frame clones, not every one. The data show over 110,000 clones, with approximately 94% seen just once and 4.5% to 5.5% held by the top ten. The V segment lost 5 bases and the J segment 7 bases; nucleotides outside the gene matches: 10. This CDR3 is built from 15 residues. The V gene's germline CDR1 is MGHRA and CDR2 YSYEKL. To note about this clone: Its antigen is undetermined.

The input for sequencing was peripheral blood, taken on day 0 of AZD1222 vaccination. This chain joins TRBV4-1 and TRBJ2-2, with 7 bases identical to TRBD2. This receptor was identified in an adult in good health. CDR3 region: CASSTPLLADGELFF. The CDR3 DNA reads as TGCGCCAGCAGCACACCTCTGCTAGCGGACGGGGAGCTGTTTTTT.